The next 19 T cell receptor beta chains were all read from a single sample in a study of response to subunit inactivated influenza vaccine. TCRdb re-analysed the RT-PCR reads in MiXCR, keeping a single row per CDR3 protein. The repertoire holds 500,000 to 600,000 distinct CDR3 sequences, with about 11% as singletons. These data also formed part of another study, on T cells expressing NK-cell markers. This second study notes: TCR beta cDNA was made by 5'RACE template switching with UMIs.

Specimen: PBMCs from blood, collected on the day of vaccination. The receptors derive from a man aged 50 or older who received an inactivated influenza vaccine.

The chain combines TRBV5-4 with TRBJ2-3, with TRBD1 matching over 7 bases. This CDR3 contains 14 residues. From germline, CDR1 is SGHNT and CDR2 YYREEE (reference sequence). V gave up 4 bases and J gave up 2 bases; unmatched junction bases: 4. The CDR3 coding sequence is TGTGCCAGCAGCATGGGACAGATCACAGATACGCAGTATTTT. Translation gives CASSMGQITDTQYF.

The sample holds a few counts of this clonotype. The chain uses TRBV5-1 and TRBJ1-6; 9 positions agree with TRBD1. V was clipped by 0 bases and J by 5 bases; unmatched bases: 15. The CDR3 has 20 residues. Germline-derived CDR1 and CDR2 are SGHRS and YFSETQ. CDR3: CASSLAPGQGMFVDNSPLHF. The CDR3 DNA reads as TGCGCCAGCAGCTTGGCCCCCGGACAGGGGATGTTTGTGGATAATTCACCCCTCCACTTT.

This clonotype was seen more than once but under ten times. The rearrangement uses TRBV20-1 and TRBJ2-7; 7 bases line up with TRBD2. Trimming at V came to 7 bases and at J to 0 bases, leaving 6 bases not matched to a gene. In germline, CDR1 is DFQATT, CDR2 SNEGSKA (reference sequence). The CDR3 extends over 13 amino acids. CDR3 nucleotides: TGCAGTGGTGGGAGGGCAAGCTCCTACGAGCAGTACTTC. Amino acids: CSGGRASSYEQYF.

The sample holds many counts of this clonotype. The genes are TRBV6-1 and TRBJ2-1, with 9 bases identical to TRBD2. Trimming removed 6 bases from V and 10 bases from J; junction bases left unmatched: 16. The V gene's germline CDR1 is MNHNS and CDR2 SASEGT. CDR3 length: 16 residues. DNA for the CDR3: TGTGCCAGCAGACTCCTGCCTAGCGGGGCCTATGGCGAGCAGTTCTTC. Protein product: CASRLLPSGAYGEQFF.

The chain couples TRBV7-2 to TRBJ2-1; TRBD1 might be the D (6 bases). Germline V gene lookup returns CDR1 SGHTA and CDR2 FQGNSA. Deletions cut 5 bases from V and 3 bases from J, with 14 bases between. This CDR3 has 15 residues. In DNA, the CDR3 is TGTGCCAGCAGCAGCACCGGGACAAACTACAATGAGCAGTTCTTC. Its translation is CASSSTGTNYNEQFF.

V usage is TRBV5-6 and J usage is TRBJ2-3, with D perhaps assigned TRBD1 or TRBD2 (5 bases each). From germline, CDR1 is SGHDT and CDR2 YYEEEE. V lost 0 bases and J 0 bases, leaving 14 bases between the germline ends. The CDR3 extends over 17 amino acids. DNA of the CDR3: TGTGCCAGCAGCTTGGCGCCGGGGCTAACTAGCACAGATACGCAGTATTTT. Translating it yields CASSLAPGLTSTDTQYF.

This chain joins TRBV2 and TRBJ2-1; 7 bases are a match to TRBD1. Germline CDR1 SNHLY, CDR2 FYNNEI. CDR3 length: 15 residues. With V trimmed by 2 bases and J by 4 bases, 5 bases remained unmatched. The CDR3 loop is CASSEISGGYNEQFF. The CDR3 bases are TGTGCCAGCAGTGAAATCTCAGGGGGTTACAATGAGCAGTTCTTC.

This clonotype showed up many times. The chain links TRBV29-1 to TRBJ2-5; TRBD2 aligns across 10 bases. V lost 6 bases to trimming and J lost 5 bases; unmatched junction nucleotides: 6. The germline gives CDR1 SQVTM, CDR2 ANQGSEA. The length of the CDR3 is 13 residues. The CDR3 sequence is CSVAGGPWETQYF. CDR3 sequence (DNA): TGCAGCGTAGCGGGAGGGCCTTGGGAGACCCAGTACTTC.

There are many counts of this clonotype. The chain combines TRBV12-3 or TRBV12-4 with TRBJ2-3; D not resolved. Trimming shortened V by 2 bases and J by 0 bases, and 6 bases separated the two germline ends. This CDR3 is built from 14 residues. CDR3 nucleotides: TGTGCCAGCAGTTTACGACAAAGCACAGATACGCAGTATTTT. This gives the protein CASSLRQSTDTQYF.

This clonotype was detected many times. The chain links TRBV7-9 to TRBJ1-5; 7 bases are a match to TRBD1. The germline V gene encodes CDR1 SEHNR and CDR2 FQNEAQ (reference sequence). Germline trimming cut 1 base from V and 3 bases from J; bases unmatched to any gene: 6. CDR3 length: 16 amino acids. The CDR3 reads CASSLGGTDLNQPQHF. CDR3 coding DNA: TGTGCCAGCAGCTTAGGTGGGACAGACCTCAATCAGCCCCAGCATTTT.

This clonotype was counted only a few times. This rearrangement joins TRBV18 to TRBJ2-1; 9 bases fit TRBD1. CDR3 length: 13 residues. V trimming: 5 bases; J trimming: 7 bases; junction bases outside the gene matches: 3. The germline gives CDR1 KGHSH, CDR2 LQKENI. CDR3 in amino acids: CASSTQGANEQFF. CDR3 coding DNA: TGTGCCAGCTCAACACAGGGGGCTAATGAGCAGTTCTTC.

The chain carries TRBV7-9 and TRBJ2-1, with D hard to call. V was cut by 8 bases and J by 9 bases, with 11 bases left in between. Germline assignment: CDR1 SEHNR and CDR2 FQNEAQ (reference sequence). The CDR3 is 11 amino acids. The CDR3 bases are TGTGCCAGCCGGCCCATGGGTGAGCAGTTCTTC. Its translation is CASRPMGEQFF. Together with reference TRBV7-9 and TRBJ2-1, the CDR3 gives the full variable domain: DTGVSQNPRHKITKRGQNVTFRCDPISEHNRLYWYRQTLGQGPEFLTYFQNEAQLEKSRLLSDRFSAERPKGSFSTLEIQRTEQGDSAMYLCASRPMGEQFFGPGTRLTVL.

This clonotype was counted at least ten times. The rearrangement uses TRBV19 and TRBJ1-1; D is ambiguous. With 3 bases removed from V and 1 base from J, the gap between germline ends came to 9 bases. There are 14 residues in the CDR3. The germline V gene encodes CDR1 LNHDA and CDR2 SQIVND (reference sequence). The CDR3 DNA reads as TGTGCCAGTAGTATGGCCGGAGGGAACACTGAAGCTTTCTTT. Translating gives CASSMAGGNTEAFF. Full variable domain (remainder filled in from reference TRBV19 and TRBJ1-1): DGGITQSPKYLFRKEGQNVTLSCEQNLNHDAMYWYRQDPGQGLRLIYYSQIVNDFQKGDIAEGYSVSREKKESFPLTVTSAQKNPTAFYLCASSMAGGNTEAFFGQGTRLTVV.

This clonotype was counted many times. This chain links TRBV6-2 or TRBV6-3 with TRBJ2-3, with 7 bases lining up with TRBD2. Losses at the gene ends were 1 base for V and 2 bases for J; bases not matched to a gene: 3. Germline V gene data show CDR1 as MNHEY and CDR2 as SVGEGT. This CDR3 has 15 amino acids. As DNA, the CDR3 is TGTGCCAGCAGTTACTGGGCGGGGGACACAGATACGCAGTATTTT. It specifies CASSYWAGDTDTQYF.

The sample holds many counts of this clonotype. The V call is TRBV29-1, the J call TRBJ2-6; D call uncertain. V gave up 7 bases and J gave up 0 bases, with 7 bases separating them. Germline V lookup: CDR1 SQVTM, CDR2 ANQGSEA. There are 13 residues in the CDR3. The CDR3 DNA sequence: TGCAGCGCTGACGTCTCTGGGGCCAACGTCCTGACTTTC. Protein product: CSADVSGANVLTF.

This clonotype was observed at least ten times. CDR3 in amino acids: CSVEEARDGGNYEQYF. CDR3 bases: TGCAGCGTTGAAGAGGCCAGGGACGGAGGAAACTACGAGCAGTACTTC. The rearrangement uses TRBV29-1 and TRBJ2-7; D is possibly TRBD1 or TRBD2 (5 bases each). Germline-derived CDR1 and CDR2 are SQVTM and ANQGSEA. CDR3 length equals 16 residues. Trimming removed 0 bases at V and 3 bases at J, with 18 bases between.

This clonotype was seen a few times. The CDR3 DNA reads as TGTGCCAGCAGCCCTCCTAGCGGTGGAACCTACGAGCAGTACTTC. Protein sequence: CASSPPSGGTYEQYF. This chain links TRBV7-9 with TRBJ2-7; 7 bases match TRBD2. The V gene end was trimmed by 5 bases and the J gene end by 2 bases; junction bases not matched to a gene: 9. Germline V gives CDR1 SEHNR, CDR2 FQNEAQ (reference sequence). The CDR3 is 15 residues long.

The J gene is TRBJ2-7, the V gene TRBV9; perhaps TRBD2 as D (6 bases). Trimming took 2 bases from V and 0 from J, leaving 15 bases between them. There are 16 residues in the CDR3. The germline V gene has CDR1 SGDLS and CDR2 YYNGEE. CDR3 in DNA: TGTGCCAGCAGCGTTGGGGTGGGGGGTGGCTCCTACGAGCAGTACTTC. The encoded protein is CASSVGVGGGSYEQYF.

This clonotype was seen ten or more times. V usage is TRBV4-3 and J usage is TRBJ2-1; a weak D match, TRBD2 (7 bases). The germline V and J ends were trimmed by 1 base and 3 bases, with 13 bases remaining between them. The CDR3 is made up of 16 amino acids. Per the germline V gene, CDR1 is LGHNA and CDR2 is YSLEER. Written as DNA, the CDR3 is TGCGCCAGCAGCCAAGGGGGGGCTAGCGGCTACAATGAGCAGTTCTTC. Translating gives CASSQGGASGYNEQFF.